These 7 T cell receptor beta chains originate from one sample sequenced in a study of blood T cell repertoires in COVID-19 (dated by TCRdb to the early 2020s). The library relied on the immunoSEQ multiplex PCR assay. TCRdb took over this immuneACCESS table, retaining in-frame rearrangements with V and J assigned. Such tables are incomplete; in checked studies, under half of the missing clones stem from an unresolved V gene, and the remainder is unexplained. This sample has some 130,000 clones in its table, and 60% to 75% of those were observed once. The ten largest make up about 1.9% of the sample. The sequenced sample was peripheral blood. Source of these receptors: a woman aged 70 to 79 with acute or convalescent COVID-19.

This clone appeared once. This chain joins TRBV27 and TRBJ1-2; 11 nucleotides line up with TRBD1. The CDR3 length is 19 residues. The V gene end was trimmed by 2 bases and the J gene end by 2 bases; junction bases not matched to a gene: 13. The V gene's germline CDR1 is MNHEY and CDR2 SMNVEV (reference sequence). The CDR3 bases are TGTGCCAGCAGTTTAGCCGGGACAGGGGGGTTGGGGTGGAACTATGGCTACACCTTC. As protein: CASSLAGTGGLGWNYGYTF.

This sequence joins TRBV4-2 and TRBJ2-3, with 7 positions matching TRBD2. Germline CDR1 is LGHNA and CDR2 is YNFKEQ. CDR3 size: 15 residues. V was pared by 3 bases and J by 5 bases, with 8 bases of the junction left unmatched. The CDR3 protein is CASSQEGGQGDTQYF. For the CDR3, the DNA is TGTGCCAGCAGCCAGGAGGGAGGGCAGGGAGATACGCAGTATTTT.

This clone was detected only a few times. This chain links TRBV28 with TRBJ1-6; D not certain. V lost 6 bases, J lost 5 bases, and 11 bases lay in between. The CDR3 length is 14 residues. Germline lookup yields CDR1 MDHEN and CDR2 SYDVKM. The DNA for the CDR3 is TGTGCCAGCAGACCCGACCGGGATAATTCACCCCTCCACTTT. It specifies CASRPDRDNSPLHF.

The V call is TRBV7-9, the J call TRBJ1-2; maybe TRBD1 (5 bases). Germline-derived CDR1 and CDR2 are SEHNR and FQNEAQ (reference sequence). The germline V and J ends were trimmed by 5 bases and 4 bases, with 11 bases remaining between them. CDR3 size: 13 residues. Here the CDR3 reads CASSRQGFYGYTF. The CDR3, as DNA: TGTGCCAGCAGCAGGCAGGGCTTCTATGGCTACACCTTC.

This sequence joins TRBV2 and TRBJ1-2, with D possibly matching TRBD1 (5 bases). The CDR3 spans 14 residues. Germline assignment: CDR1 SNHLY and CDR2 FYNNEI. V shed 4 bases and J shed 8 bases, with 17 bases lying between them. The CDR3 sequence is CASSAGQMEGGYTF. The CDR3 bases are TGTGCCAGCAGTGCGGGGCAGATGGAGGGCGGCTACACCTTC.

In its sample, this clone was seen once. The chain carries TRBV19 and TRBJ1-6; D perhaps matches TRBD1 (5 bases). The CDR3 is 15 amino acids. The V end was cut by 10 bases, the J end by 9 bases, with 22 bases between. CDR1 is LNHDA and CDR2 is SQIVND in the germline V gene (reference sequence). As DNA, the CDR3 is TGTGCCACCCGACCGGAATCTAGGGGTAGTTCACCCCTCCACTTT. It codes for CATRPESRGSSPLHF. The full variable domain, with the rest looked up from reference TRBV19 and TRBJ1-6, is DGGITQSPKYLFRKEGQNVTLSCEQNLNHDAMYWYRQDPGQGLRLIYYSQIVNDFQKGDIAEGYSVSREKKESFPLTVTSAQKNPTAFYLCATRPESRGSSPLHFGNGTRLTVT.

The chain is built from TRBV10-3 and TRBJ2-3; TRBD2 agrees at 8 bases. CDR3 size: 14 residues. Unmatched junction bases numbered 10, after V lost 8 bases and J lost 6 bases. Germline V gene lookup returns CDR1 ENHRY and CDR2 SYGVKD. In DNA, the CDR3 is TGTGCCATCCGCGGGGGGCCACGGCAGGATACGCAGTATTTT. Residues: CAIRGGPRQDTQYF.